This entry lists 23 T cell receptor beta chains sequenced from one sample in a study of T cell changes during pregnancy in multiple sclerosis. Assay: immunoSEQ multiplex PCR; the TCRdb copy retains only in-frame clones and omits some. The data contain about 59,000 clones, roughly 92% of them singletons. The sequencing here drew on CD8+ T cells from peripheral blood mononuclear cells, taken in the third trimester of pregnancy. These receptors all come from a female donor with multiple sclerosis, enrolled in a pregnancy study.

CDR3 DNA: TGTGCCAGCGGACCCGGGACTAGCAGCCACGAGCAGTACTTC. Translating gives CASGPGTSSHEQYF. This chain joins TRBV19 and TRBJ2-7; TRBD2 matches at 9 bases. Looked up from germline, CDR1 is LNHDA and CDR2 is SQIVND (reference sequence). J lost 5 bases, V lost 9 bases, and 11 bases had no gene match. The CDR3 spans 14 residues.

The chain is built from TRBV21-1 and TRBJ1-1; the D call in the table, TRBD1, was not verified against the DNA. TRBV21-1 is tagged as a pseudogene. The CDR3 extends over 19 amino acids. This CDR3 reads CASSKAVPGQTGLNTEAFF. The CDR3 nucleotides read TGTGCCAGCAGCAAGGCCGTACCGGGACAAACTGGGCTGAACACTGAAGCTTTCTTT.

V usage is TRBV9 and J usage is TRBJ1-2, with 9 bases aligning to TRBD1. CDR3 length equals 15 residues. CDR1 SGDLS and CDR2 YYNGEE come from the germline V gene. V lost 3 bases and J lost 3; bases outside the gene matches: 6. The CDR3 here is CASSAGDRADYGYTF. As DNA, the CDR3 is TGTGCCAGCAGCGCCGGGGACAGGGCCGACTATGGCTACACCTTC. The entire variable domain, with the rest obtained from reference TRBV9 and TRBJ1-2, is as follows: DSGVTQTPKHLITATGQRVTLRCSPRSGDLSVYWYQQSLDQGLQFLIQYYNGEERAKGNILERFSAQQFPDLHSELNLSSLELGDSALYFCASSAGDRADYGYTFGSGTRLTVV.

J is TRBJ2-5 and V is TRBV6-5; D unclear. Judging by the DNA end, TRBJ2-7 fits better; the J call may be wrong. This CDR3 comprises 13 residues. Germline values: CDR1 MNHEY, CDR2 SVGAGI. CDR3 nucleotide sequence: TGTGCCAGCAGGCCCGAATACTCCTACGAGCAGTACTTC. Protein sequence: CASRPEYSYEQYF.

V and J are TRBV19 and TRBJ1-2; D might be TRBD1 (6 bases). Between the trimmed V and J ends, which lost 0 bases and 3 bases, there was a span of 11 bases. This CDR3 is built from 15 residues. CDR1 LNHDA and CDR2 SQIVND come from the germline V gene (reference sequence). CDR3 loop: CASSIDLGADYGYTF. DNA for the CDR3: TGTGCCAGTAGTATAGATCTGGGGGCCGACTATGGCTACACCTTC.

This clone was found once. J is TRBJ2-2 and V is TRBV27; D gene uncertain. The germline CDR1 and CDR2 sequences are MNHEY and SMNVEV (reference sequence). The CDR3 has 13 amino acids. With 3 bases removed from V and 6 bases from J, the gap between germline ends came to 8 bases. The CDR3 DNA reads TGTGCCAGCAGTTTTGGTCGGTCCGGGGAGCTGTTTTTT. This encodes CASSFGRSGELFF.

V is TRBV7-9 and J is TRBJ1-2; possibly TRBD1 for D (6 bases). The V gene's germline CDR1 is SEHNR and CDR2 FQNEAQ (reference sequence). There are 13 residues in the CDR3. V lost 7 bases, J lost 6 bases, and 15 bases lay in between. CDR3 nucleotides: TGTGCCAGCACCAGACGGCAGGGGAATGGCTACACCTTC. It translates to CASTRRQGNGYTF.

V is TRBV30 and J is TRBJ2-7, with TRBD1 identical over 11 bases. V gave up 5 bases and J gave up 5 bases; unmatched junction bases: 8. The germline V gene encodes CDR1 GTSNPN and CDR2 SVGIG (reference sequence). This CDR3 has 14 amino acids. The CDR3 loop is CAWAPGQGVHEQYF. As DNA, the CDR3 is TGTGCCTGGGCCCCGGGACAGGGGGTCCACGAGCAGTACTTC.

The chain combines TRBV5-1 with TRBJ2-7; D ambiguous. The CDR3 is made up of 14 amino acids. Trimming took 1 base from V and 2 from J, leaving 10 bases between them. CDR1 and CDR2 (germline): SGHRS, YFSETQ. The CDR3 here is CASSLLGGTYEQYF. DNA for the CDR3: TGCGCCAGCAGCTTGCTAGGCGGAACCTACGAGCAGTACTTC.

V usage is TRBV7-9 and J usage is TRBJ2-5, with D possibly matching TRBD2 (5 bases). Germline CDR1 SEHNR, CDR2 FQNEAQ (reference sequence). Trimming removed 2 bases from V and 7 bases from J, with 23 bases in between. This CDR3 region has 17 residues. The CDR3 DNA reads as TGTGCCAGCAGCTTAACACTTATCGTAGCGTTGGCTTGGACCCAGTACTTC. Its translation: CASSLTLIVALAWTQYF.

This chain joins TRBV6-1 and TRBJ2-1; 9 nucleotides agree with TRBD2. CDR1 and CDR2 from the germline V gene are MNHNS and SASEGT. This CDR3 spans 17 amino acids. V was pared by 0 bases and J by 8 bases, with 11 bases of the junction left unmatched. CDR3 sequence reads: CASSEAPFAGGPYEQFF. The CDR3 region has the DNA TGTGCCAGCAGTGAAGCCCCCTTTGCGGGAGGGCCCTATGAGCAGTTCTTC.

The chain combines TRBV4-1 with TRBJ2-3, with D possibly matching TRBD2 (7 bases). The V gene lost 5 bases and the J gene lost 1 base, with 10 bases spanning the gap. The germline gives CDR1 MGHRA, CDR2 YSYEKL. This CDR3 contains 14 residues. The CDR3 protein is CASSSGGRTDTQYF. The CDR3 bases are TGCGCCAGCAGCTCCGGGGGGCGCACAGATACGCAGTATTTT.

The chain recombines TRBV2 with TRBJ2-5; D gene ambiguous. The CDR3 consists of 18 residues. Germline V lookup: CDR1 SNHLY, CDR2 FYNNEI. V was clipped by 4 bases and J by 0 bases, with 21 bases between them. CDR3 DNA: TGTGCCAGCAGTGTAGTCACTGCTCGGTCCTTGTACCAAGAGACCCAGTACTTC. Encoded protein: CASSVVTARSLYQETQYF.

The J gene is TRBJ2-1, the V gene TRBV7-9; TRBD2 matches at 8 bases. The length of the CDR3 is 14 residues. The ends lost 11 bases at V and 0 bases at J; junction bases unmatched: 6. Germline V gene sequence: CDR1 SEHNR, CDR2 FQNEAQ (reference sequence). The CDR3 bases are TGTGCCGGAACTAGCGGACGCTCCTACAATGAGCAGTTCTTC. It specifies CAGTSGRSYNEQFF. Full variable domain (missing parts from reference TRBV7-9 and TRBJ2-1): DTGVSQNPRHKITKRGQNVTFRCDPISEHNRLYWYRQTLGQGPEFLTYFQNEAQLEKSRLLSDRFSAERPKGSFSTLEIQRTEQGDSAMYLCAGTSGRSYNEQFFGPGTRLTVL.

V and J are TRBV7-9 and TRBJ2-7; possible D gene TRBD2, 6 bases. The CDR3 spans 15 residues. Germline V gene sequence: CDR1 SEHNR, CDR2 FQNEAQ (reference sequence). V was trimmed by 1 base and J by 5 bases, leaving 15 bases between them. CDR3 sequence reads: CASSLVGGTLNEQYF. The CDR3 coding sequence is TGTGCCAGCAGCTTAGTAGGCGGGACGCTAAACGAGCAGTACTTC.

The V and J genes are TRBV5-1 and TRBJ1-1; D is possibly TRBD1 (6 bases). Germline loops: CDR1 SGHRS, CDR2 YFSETQ. Trimming removed 0 bases at V and 1 base at J, with 10 bases between. This CDR3 comprises 15 residues. The CDR3 nucleotides are TGCGCCAGCAGCTTGGGAGGGACACCGAACACTGAAGCTTTCTTT. Translating it yields CASSLGGTPNTEAFF. The full variable domain, completed using reference TRBV5-1 and TRBJ1-1, is KAGVTQTPRYLIKTRGQQVTLSCSPISGHRSVSWYQQTPGQGLQFLFEYFSETQRNKGNFPGRFSGRQFSNSRSEMNVSTLELGDSALYLCASSLGGTPNTEAFFGQGTRLTVV.

CDR3 sequence reads: CASSDSSGMSSYEQYF. In nucleotides, the CDR3 is TGTGCCAGTAGCGATTCGAGCGGGATGAGCTCCTACGAGCAGTACTTC. The chain employs TRBV19 and TRBJ2-7, with 7 bases matching TRBD2. Germline V gene data show CDR1 as LNHDA and CDR2 as SQIVND (reference sequence). The trim removed 6 bases at V and 0 bases at J, leaving 11 bases unmatched. The CDR3 spans 16 residues.

J is TRBJ2-1 and V is TRBV29-1; TRBD2 matches at 10 bases. V dropped 2 bases and J dropped 6; count of bases not matched to a gene: 7. Germline-derived CDR1 and CDR2 are SQVTM and ANQGSEA. This CDR3 has 15 residues. The CDR3 nucleotides read TGCAGCGTTGAACCGCTAGCGGGAGTGGTCAATGAGCAGTTCTTC. Its protein product is CSVEPLAGVVNEQFF.

This clone was observed a single time. The chain is built from TRBV5-4 and TRBJ1-2; the D gene is possibly TRBD1 (5 bases). This CDR3 is built from 15 residues. Per the germline V gene, CDR1 is SGHNT and CDR2 is YYREEE (reference sequence). V was pared by 4 bases and J by 5 bases, with 18 bases between. CDR3 sequence: CASSNESGVWYGYTF. The CDR3 bases are TGTGCCAGCAGCAACGAGTCGGGGGTATGGTATGGCTACACCTTC.

The chain couples TRBV6-5 to TRBJ1-1; 8 positions match TRBD1. V shed 6 bases and J 5 bases; nucleotides not matched to a gene: 11. The V gene's germline CDR1 is MNHEY and CDR2 SVGAGI. The CDR3 runs 15 residues. CDR3 nucleotides: TGTGCCAGCAGGGATCATACAGGGGGAGGGACTGAAGCTTTCTTT. Translated: CASRDHTGGGTEAFF.

Only one count was recorded for this clone. V and J are TRBV30 and TRBJ2-3; TRBD1 agrees at 10 bases. J gave up 4 bases and V 4 bases, and 8 bases lay outside the gene matches. CDR1 GTSNPN and CDR2 SVGIG come from the germline V gene (reference sequence). The CDR3 loop spans 15 amino acids. CDR3 sequence (DNA): TGTGCCTGGACCGCTGGGACAGGGGAAGCAGATACGCAGTATTTT. It is translated as CAWTAGTGEADTQYF.

The chain employs TRBV11-3 and TRBJ1-1, with 8 nucleotides matching TRBD1. V gave up 1 base and J gave up 5 bases; unmatched junction bases: 3. Germline CDR1 and CDR2: SGHNT and YENEEA. The CDR3 extends over 14 amino acids. This CDR3 is CASSLGTGSTEAFF. CDR3 coding DNA: TGTGCCAGCAGCTTAGGGACAGGGAGTACTGAAGCTTTCTTT.

The rearrangement uses TRBV5-1 and TRBJ2-7; no firm D call. The CDR3 length is 14 residues. Germline CDR1 reads SGHRS; CDR2 reads YFSETQ. Deletions cut 0 bases from V and 1 base from J, with 8 bases between. The chain's CDR3 is CASSLEIGSYEQYF. CDR3 DNA: TGCGCCAGCAGCTTGGAAATCGGTTCCTACGAGCAGTACTTC.